This T cell receptor (beta chain) was sequenced during a study of cytomegalovirus exposure and HLA in healthy donors. Study results and limitations: TCR beta sequences reportedly predicted most subjects' HLA-A and HLA-B alleles accurately. As a later analysis revealed, most CMV-associated TCR beta chains appeared HLA-restricted.

The PCR employed 60 Vbeta primers together with 13 Jbeta primers. Some clones are missing from TCRdb's copy, which holds only in-frame ones; the method was immunoSEQ multiplex PCR. The repertoire has 130,000 or so clones, about 70% of them found once; the top ten carry approximately 2%. As concerns this clone: Its antigen is still unknown.

CDR1 and CDR2 (germline): SGHAT, FQNNGV. Trimming removed 2 bases from V and 5 bases from J, with 3 bases in between. This CDR3 spans 11 amino acids. Sequenced: PBMCs. The V call is TRBV11-2, the J call TRBJ2-5; D remains ambiguous. This clonotype originated in a woman in her forties in good health and CMV-seropositive. CDR3 DNA: TGTGCCAGCAGCTTACATGAGACCCAGTACTTC. Translation gives CASSLHETQYF.